The 15 T cell receptor beta chains below come from one sample, sequenced in a study of PD-L1 blockade in urothelial cancer. Some clones are missing from TCRdb's copy, which holds only in-frame ones; the method was immunoSEQ multiplex PCR. The table has about 28,000 clones, roughly 76% seen once. This specimen was PBMCs, taken around atezolizumab (anti-PD-L1) treatment. Every receptor here comes from a man aged 45-65 years with urothelial cancer.

This sequence joins TRBV18 and TRBJ1-1; no reliable D call. The CDR3 is made up of 14 amino acids. The germline V gene encodes CDR1 KGHSH and CDR2 LQKENI. V was trimmed by 3 bases and J by 4 bases, leaving 12 bases between them. The CDR3 here is CASSPGRQGTEAFF. The CDR3 DNA follows: TGTGCCAGCTCACCGGGCAGGCAAGGCACTGAAGCTTTCTTT.

The chain is built from TRBV7-2 and TRBJ1-2, with D maybe TRBD1 (5 bases). V was cut by 3 bases and J by 6 bases, with 11 bases left in between. The CDR3 length is 13 residues. Germline assignment: CDR1 SGHTA and CDR2 FQGNSA. The CDR3 nucleotides read TGTGCCAGCAGCTTGACAGAGAAACATGGCTACACCTTC. This codes for CASSLTEKHGYTF.

This rearrangement joins TRBV5-1 to TRBJ2-6; 10 bases map to TRBD1. The CDR3 extends over 17 amino acids. Germline values: CDR1 SGHRS, CDR2 YFSETQ. V gave up 4 bases and J gave up 3 bases; unmatched junction bases: 7. The DNA for the CDR3 is TGCGCCAGCAGCCTAGAGACAGGGGGCTATGGGGCCAACGTCCTGACTTTC. It translates to CASSLETGGYGANVLTF. Complete variable domain (other parts from reference TRBV5-1 and TRBJ2-6): KAGVTQTPRYLIKTRGQQVTLSCSPISGHRSVSWYQQTPGQGLQFLFEYFSETQRNKGNFPGRFSGRQFSNSRSEMNVSTLELGDSALYLCASSLETGGYGANVLTFGAGSRLTVL.

This chain uses TRBV19 with TRBJ2-3; TRBD2 matches 10 bases. The V and J ends lost 4 bases and 1 base, in that order; junction bases with no gene match: 8. The CDR3 contains 17 residues. Germline lookup yields CDR1 LNHDA and CDR2 SQIVND (reference sequence). The CDR3 DNA reads TGTGCCAGTAGTAGGGACCCTAGCGGGAGAGGCACAGATACGCAGTATTTT. This translates into CASSRDPSGRGTDTQYF.

The rearrangement links TRBV7-2 to TRBJ2-3, with D possibly being TRBD2 (6 bases). The germline V and J ends were trimmed by 1 base and 0 bases, with 11 bases remaining between them. The CDR3 totals 16 residues. The germline CDR1 and CDR2 sequences are SGHTA and FQGNSA. CDR3 coding DNA: TGTGCCAGCAGCTTAGGAGCGGGCTATAGCACAGATACGCAGTATTTT. This encodes CASSLGAGYSTDTQYF.

Regarding this clone: The sample contains more than one DNA sequence encoding this CDR3. The CDR3 sequence: CSVTLLTGATDTQYF. The DNA of the CDR3 is TGCAGCGTTACTCTCTTAACAGGGGCGACAGATACGCAGTATTTT. The chain employs TRBV29-1 and TRBJ2-3, with 7 bases identical to TRBD1. From germline, CDR1 is SQVTM and CDR2 ANQGSEA. The CDR3 has 15 amino acids. V lost 5 bases to trimming and J lost 3 bases; unmatched junction nucleotides: 11.

This rearrangement joins TRBV7-6 to TRBJ1-2; 7 bases are a match to TRBD1. The junction had 3 bases not matched to a gene; V was cut back by 4 bases and J by 4 bases. The germline gives CDR1 SGHVS, CDR2 FNYEAQ. This CDR3 has 13 residues. Here the CDR3 DNA reads TGTGCCAGCAGCTCCGACAGGGTCTATGGCTACACCTTC. Its translation: CASSSDRVYGYTF.

The J gene is TRBJ2-2, the V gene TRBV5-1; a weak D match, TRBD1 (5 bases). The CDR3 covers 15 residues. CDR1 SGHRS and CDR2 YFSETQ come from the germline V gene. Trimming cost V 1 base and J 0 bases, with 7 bases left between them. The CDR3 sequence: CASSLWGANTGELFF. In DNA form, the CDR3 reads TGCGCCAGCAGCTTGTGGGGCGCGAACACCGGGGAGCTGTTTTTT.

This chain links TRBV6-5 with TRBJ2-3; D might be TRBD2 (5 bases). CDR1 is MNHEY and CDR2 is SVGAGI in the germline V gene. Trimming removed 6 bases from V and 2 bases from J, with 12 bases in between. This CDR3 has 14 amino acids. The CDR3 loop reads CASREGGFTDTQYF. The CDR3 nucleotides read TGTGCCAGCAGAGAAGGCGGGTTCACAGATACGCAGTATTTT.

The chain employs TRBV4-2 and TRBJ1-1; D gene ambiguous. The CDR3 covers 13 residues. The V gene lost 0 bases and the J gene lost 4 bases, with 6 bases spanning the gap. Germline-derived CDR1 and CDR2 are LGHNA and YNFKEQ. The CDR3 protein is CASSQERGTEAFF. The CDR3 coding sequence is TGTGCCAGCAGCCAAGAACGAGGCACTGAAGCTTTCTTT.

The chain joins TRBV5-1 to TRBJ2-1, with D unclear. Germline CDR1 SGHRS, CDR2 YFSETQ. This CDR3 has 15 amino acids. V lost 2 bases and J 0 bases, leaving 9 bases between the germline ends. CDR3 bases: TGCGCCAGCAGCTTAACAGTGGTCTCCTACAATGAGCAGTTCTTC. Its translation is CASSLTVVSYNEQFF.

As DNA, the CDR3 is TGCGCCAGCAGCTTGACACAGGCTAATGAAAAACTGTTTTTT. Protein: CASSLTQANEKLFF. The gene calls are TRBV5-1 and TRBJ1-4, with a possible D match to TRBD1 (5 bases). Germline assignment: CDR1 SGHRS and CDR2 YFSETQ. V was shortened by 1 base and J by 3 bases, with 7 bases between the two germline ends. CDR3 length equals 14 residues.

CDR3 sequence reads: CASSMGSSGKYEQYF. The DNA for the CDR3 is TGTGCCAGTAGTATGGGGAGTAGCGGGAAATACGAGCAGTACTTC. The chain combines TRBV19 with TRBJ2-7; 8 bases line up with TRBD2. The trim removed 3 bases at V and 4 bases at J, leaving 8 bases unmatched. In germline, CDR1 is LNHDA, CDR2 SQIVND (reference sequence). The CDR3 length is 15 residues.

The rearrangement uses TRBV10-3 and TRBJ1-2; D gene ambiguous. Germline values: CDR1 ENHRY, CDR2 SYGVKD. CDR3 length equals 13 residues. V was trimmed by 0 bases and J by 8 bases, leaving 10 bases between them. The CDR3 DNA follows: TGTGCCATCAGTGAGTCAGAGGGATACGGCTACACCTTC. This translates into CAISESEGYGYTF.

The chain has TRBV4-1 and TRBJ1-3; TRBD1 might be the D (6 bases). Germline CDR1 reads MGHRA; CDR2 reads YSYEKL. The CDR3 runs 15 residues. V was cut by 0 bases and J by 4 bases, with 10 bases left in between. In nucleotides, the CDR3 is TGCGCCAGCAGCCAAGACTCGGGGGGCGGAAACACCATATATTTT. It specifies CASSQDSGGGNTIYF.